The sample holds one count of the clone carrying this TCR beta chain. The planned depth of sequencing spanned 1 in 200,000 to 1 in 1 million T cells. Profiled with immunoSEQ multiplex PCR; TCRdb holds only in-frame clones, not every one. Among 30,000 to 40,000 clones listed, 69% were seen once. This entry belongs to a study of cytotoxic CD8 clonotypes in ibrutinib-treated CLL. About the research overall: After treatment lasting a median about twelve months, range 6 to 36, response samples were collected.

V shed 4 bases and J shed 2 bases, with 2 bases lying between them. The CDR3 extends over 12 amino acids. Germline CDR1 is MGHDK and CDR2 is SYGVNS. This clonotype was obtained from a human donor with chronic lymphocytic leukemia. The chain combines TRBV25-1 with TRBJ2-2, with D unresolved. The specimen was PBMCs, collected before ibrutinib treatment. This CDR3 reads CASSGNTGELFF. The CDR3 DNA reads as TGTGCCAGCAGTGGTAACACCGGGGAGCTGTTTTTT.